This T cell receptor (beta chain) comes out of a study of blood T cell repertoires in COVID-19 (dated by TCRdb to about 2020). About the study as a whole: Samples covering the acute and convalescent phases of COVID-19 were provided by collaborators in the United States, Italy and Spain. The prospective study material was composed of cDNA or gDNA derived from T cells, B-cell-depleted T cells, or PBMCs. Deeply sampled blood TCRbeta repertoires from subjects exposed to, actively infected with, or recovered from COVID-19 were included in the dataset. The repertoires were released in a freely available public database meant as a resource for research on the immune response to SARS-CoV-2. The samples were drawn from the first 160 participants of the ongoing ImmuneRACE study and from 1,254 subjects provided by 6 global collaborators. Sample metadata almost always included a de-identified subject ID, COVID-19 status, age in years and sex. Where available, HLA class I and class II types were obtained from metadata supplied by the sample provider rather than from assay-based typing.

For this clone: Its cognate antigen has yet to be identified. No base-level quality is on record; no much larger clone is a single base apart.

Overall study outcomes, separate from this receptor: Clinical and demographic metadata were provided uncurated, with the amount varying by source and participant.

The immunoSEQ Assay, a bias-controlled multiplex PCR, was used to amplify TCRbeta CDR3 regions from genomic DNA. The original methods were these. The number of nucleated cells in each sample was estimated by amplification of reference gene primers within the assay. Sequence reads were collapsed and filtered to measure the absolute abundance of every unique TCRbeta CDR3 rearrangement. For each sample, productive Simpson clonality was calculated as the square root of Simpson's diversity index across productive rearrangements. TCRdb re-hosts the immuneACCESS table, in-frame sequences only. Its copies lack some clones; in the studies checked, an unresolved V gene accounts for under half of them, and the cause for the rest is not known. The V and J calls and the clone size are those of that table, but D and trimming were determined from the DNA. Across this sample there are under 300,000 clones, with over 80% seen only once. The ten most abundant clones make up around 6% of the sample.

Trimming at the junction amounts to 6 bases on V and 0 bases on J, and the germline ends lie 14 bases apart. From its cysteine to its phenylalanine, the CDR3 spans 15 amino acids. Just the 45-base CDR3 DNA is kept, in frame starting at base 1. CDR1 and CDR2 are read off the germline V gene as MNHEY and SVGAGI. Each collaborating institution followed its own protocols to collect whole blood in K2EDTA tubes. For TCRbeta analysis, collaborators shipped samples in one of three forms: frozen whole blood, isolated PBMCs, or DNA extracted from either of those sample types. This TCR came from a human donor in a cohort sampled during active COVID-19. This chain joins TRBV6-5 to TRBJ1-1; no D gene is confidently identified. The sample was peripheral blood. The DNA reads as follows: TGTGCCAGCAGCCGAGGGATTACCATGAACACTGAAGCTTTCTTT. It is translated as CASSRGITMNTEAFF.